This T cell receptor (beta chain) comes out of a study of blood T cell repertoires in COVID-19. Study-level information: Acute and convalescent COVID-19 samples came from the United States, Italy and Spain. PBMCs, B-cell-depleted T cells, or T cells provided the cDNA or gDNA that made up the material.

V shed 1 base and J shed 7 bases, with 11 bases lying between them. CDR3 length equals 15 residues. Germline values: CDR1 MDHEN, CDR2 SYDVKM. The authors' processing: Reference gene primer amplification gave estimated nucleated cell counts. The data were produced by immunoSEQ multiplex PCR, yet TCRdb's version contains in-frame clones alone and is incomplete. That table furnishes V, J and clone size, whereas the DNA furnished D and trimming. Of just over 650,000 clones in the sample, just under 90% are singletons; the top ten hold over 0.2%. The chain employs TRBV28 and TRBJ1-6; no firm D call. The sequence was collected from a woman in her late teens or twenties with acute or convalescent COVID-19. The specimen sequenced was peripheral blood. The CDR3 here is CASSLFPERNSPLHF. CDR3 nucleotide sequence: TGTGCCAGCAGTTTATTCCCCGAACGGAATTCACCCCTCCACTTT.